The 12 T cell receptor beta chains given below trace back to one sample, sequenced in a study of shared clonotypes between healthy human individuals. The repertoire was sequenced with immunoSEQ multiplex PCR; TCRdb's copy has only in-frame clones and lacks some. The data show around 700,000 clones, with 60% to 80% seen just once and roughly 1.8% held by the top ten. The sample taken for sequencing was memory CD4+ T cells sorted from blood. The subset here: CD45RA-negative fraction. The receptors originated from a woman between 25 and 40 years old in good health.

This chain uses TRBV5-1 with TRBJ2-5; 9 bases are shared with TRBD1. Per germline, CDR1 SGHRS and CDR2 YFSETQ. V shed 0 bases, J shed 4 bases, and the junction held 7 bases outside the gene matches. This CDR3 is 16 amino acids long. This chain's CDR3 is CASSLALGQGGETQYF. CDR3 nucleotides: TGCGCCAGCAGCTTGGCCTTGGGACAGGGAGGAGAGACCCAGTACTTC.

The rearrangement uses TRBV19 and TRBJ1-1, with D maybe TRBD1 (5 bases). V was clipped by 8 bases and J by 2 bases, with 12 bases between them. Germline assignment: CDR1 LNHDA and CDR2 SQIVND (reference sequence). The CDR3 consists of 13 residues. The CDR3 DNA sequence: TGTGCCAGTGGGACTTTACCTAACACTGAAGCTTTCTTT. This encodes CASGTLPNTEAFF. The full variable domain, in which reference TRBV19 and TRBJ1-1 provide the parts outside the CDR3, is DGGITQSPKYLFRKEGQNVTLSCEQNLNHDAMYWYRQDPGQGLRLIYYSQIVNDFQKGDIAEGYSVSREKKESFPLTVTSAQKNPTAFYLCASGTLPNTEAFFGQGTRLTVV.

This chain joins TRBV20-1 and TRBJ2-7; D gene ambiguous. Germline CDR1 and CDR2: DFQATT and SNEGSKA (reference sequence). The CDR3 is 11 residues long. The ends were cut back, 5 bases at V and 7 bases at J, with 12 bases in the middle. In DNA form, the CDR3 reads TGCAGTGCTCTTAGGACGCATGAGCAGTACTTC. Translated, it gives CSALRTHEQYF.

CDR3 in DNA: TGTGCCAGCAGCGTAGTAGCCCAACGGGATACGCAGTATTTT. Its translation: CASSVVAQRDTQYF. The genes are TRBV9 and TRBJ2-3; D is ambiguous. This CDR3 has 14 amino acids. The germline gives CDR1 SGDLS, CDR2 YYNGEE. V lost 0 bases and J 6 bases, leaving 11 bases between the germline ends.

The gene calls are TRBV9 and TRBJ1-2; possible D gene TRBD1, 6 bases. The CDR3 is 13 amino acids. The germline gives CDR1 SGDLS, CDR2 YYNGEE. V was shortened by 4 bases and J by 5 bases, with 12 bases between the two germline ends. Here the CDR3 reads CASSQGGFYGYTF. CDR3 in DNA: TGTGCCAGCAGCCAAGGGGGATTTTATGGCTACACCTTC.

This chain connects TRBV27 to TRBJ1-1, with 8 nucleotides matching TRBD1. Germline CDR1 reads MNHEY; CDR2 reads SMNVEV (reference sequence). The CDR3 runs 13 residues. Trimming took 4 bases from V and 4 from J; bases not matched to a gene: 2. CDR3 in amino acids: CASSSQGGTEAFF. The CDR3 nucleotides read TGTGCCAGCAGTTCACAGGGGGGCACTGAAGCTTTCTTT.

CDR3 nucleotides: TGTGCCAGCAGCTTAGAGGGGGGAAGCACTGAAGCTTTCTTT. Its protein product is CASSLEGGSTEAFF. The rearrangement joins TRBV11-2 to TRBJ1-1; the D gene is possibly TRBD1 (5 bases). Trimming took off 0 bases at V and 4 bases at J, with 9 bases between the two ends. Germline lookup yields CDR1 SGHAT and CDR2 FQNNGV. The CDR3 runs to 14 residues.

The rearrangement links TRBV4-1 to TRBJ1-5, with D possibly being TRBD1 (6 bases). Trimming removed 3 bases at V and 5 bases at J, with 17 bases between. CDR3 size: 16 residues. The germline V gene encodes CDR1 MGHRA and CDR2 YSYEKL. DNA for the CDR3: TGCGCCAGCAGCCAGGAACAGGGACGGGGGCATCAGCCCCAGCATTTT. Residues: CASSQEQGRGHQPQHF.

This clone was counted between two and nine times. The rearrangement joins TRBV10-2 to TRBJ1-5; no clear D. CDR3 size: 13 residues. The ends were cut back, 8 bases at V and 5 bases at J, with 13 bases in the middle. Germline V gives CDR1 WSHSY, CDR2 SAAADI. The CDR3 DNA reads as TGCGCCAGCCAGCGGGATTTGTATCAGCCCCAGCATTTT. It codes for CASQRDLYQPQHF.

DNA of the CDR3: TGTGCCAGCAGCCCAGGGATGCATCAGGGCTACACCTTC. It translates to CASSPGMHQGYTF. The chain carries TRBV7-6 and TRBJ1-2; D is possibly TRBD1 (5 bases). Germline V gene sequence: CDR1 SGHVS, CDR2 FNYEAQ. V shed 5 bases and J shed 8 bases, with 15 bases lying between them. The CDR3 contains 13 residues.

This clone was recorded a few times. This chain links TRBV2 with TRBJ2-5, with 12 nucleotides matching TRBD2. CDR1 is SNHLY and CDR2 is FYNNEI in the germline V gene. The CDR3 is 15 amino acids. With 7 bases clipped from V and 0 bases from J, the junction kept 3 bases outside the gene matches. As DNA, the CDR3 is TGTGCCAGCAAGAGGACTAGCGGGGACCAAGAGACCCAGTACTTC. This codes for CASKRTSGDQETQYF.

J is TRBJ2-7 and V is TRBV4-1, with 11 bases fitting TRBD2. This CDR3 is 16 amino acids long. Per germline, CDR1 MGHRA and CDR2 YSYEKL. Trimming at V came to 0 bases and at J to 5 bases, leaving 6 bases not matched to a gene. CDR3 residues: CASSQEKLAGVHEQYF. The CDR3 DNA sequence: TGCGCCAGCAGCCAAGAGAAACTAGCGGGAGTCCACGAGCAGTACTTC.